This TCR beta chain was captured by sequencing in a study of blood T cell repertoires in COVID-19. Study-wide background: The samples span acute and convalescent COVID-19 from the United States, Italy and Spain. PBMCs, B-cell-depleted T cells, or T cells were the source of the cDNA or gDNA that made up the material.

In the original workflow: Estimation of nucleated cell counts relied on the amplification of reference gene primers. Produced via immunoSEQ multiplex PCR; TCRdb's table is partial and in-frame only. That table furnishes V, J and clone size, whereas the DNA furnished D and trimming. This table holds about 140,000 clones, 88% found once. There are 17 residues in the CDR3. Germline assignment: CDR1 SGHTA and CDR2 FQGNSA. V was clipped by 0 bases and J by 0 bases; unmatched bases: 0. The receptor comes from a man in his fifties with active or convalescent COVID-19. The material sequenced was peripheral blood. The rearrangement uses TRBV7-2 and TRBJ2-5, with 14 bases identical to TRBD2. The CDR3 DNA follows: TGTGCCAGCAGCTTAGCGACTAGCGGGAGGGACCAAGAGACCCAGTACTTC. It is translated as CASSLATSGRDQETQYF.